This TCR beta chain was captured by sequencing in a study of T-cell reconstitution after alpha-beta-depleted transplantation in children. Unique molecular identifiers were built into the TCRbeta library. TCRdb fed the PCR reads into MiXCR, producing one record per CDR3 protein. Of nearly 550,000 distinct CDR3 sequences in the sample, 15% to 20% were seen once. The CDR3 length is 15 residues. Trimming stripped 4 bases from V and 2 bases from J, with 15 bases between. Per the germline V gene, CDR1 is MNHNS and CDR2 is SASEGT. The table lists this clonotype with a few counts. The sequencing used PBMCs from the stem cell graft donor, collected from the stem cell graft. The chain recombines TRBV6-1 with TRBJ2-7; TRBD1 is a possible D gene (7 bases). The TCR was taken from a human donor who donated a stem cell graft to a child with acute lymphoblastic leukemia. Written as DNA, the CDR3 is TGTGCCAGCAGTGCCAGGGGGGACCAAACCTACGAGCAGTACTTC. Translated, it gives CASSARGDQTYEQYF.